This T cell receptor beta chain was found in a study of OX40 agonist ivuxolimab in advanced cancers. Study-wide context: The group had a mean age of approximately 60 years, ranged from about 23 to 79, and was 80% to 85% male. Treatment received earlier with anti-PD-1, anti-PD-L1 or anti-CTLA-4 agents was allowed, and 40% had some. Study outcomes and limitations: CD8+ T cells (on average) carried more expanded clones than CD4+ T cells.

Sequenced by immunoSEQ multiplex PCR; TCRdb stores in-frame clones only, minus some. The top ten clones hold around 23% of a sample with over 35,000 clones, approximately 80% of them seen once. This clone was found once. Its antigen remains unknown. The V and J ends lost 0 bases and 8 bases respectively, with 5 bases between them. Germline CDR1 reads LGHNA; CDR2 reads YSLEER. CDR3 length: 13 amino acids. The source of this sequence is an adult with an advanced solid tumor such as melanoma, head and neck, liver or kidney cancer. The gene calls are TRBV4-3 and TRBJ1-6, with no clear D. The specimen comprised CD4+ or CD8+ T cells sorted from blood, sampled in a trial of the OX40 agonist ivuxolimab. The CDR3 region has the DNA TGCGCCAGCAGCCAAGATAGGGATTCACCCCTCCACTTT. Translated: CASSQDRDSPLHF.